The 21 T cell receptor beta chains given below trace back to one sample, sequenced in a study of early T cells in non-severe SARS-CoV-2 infection. MiXCR was run by TCRdb on the 5' RACE reads, yielding one entry per CDR3 protein. The sample comprises about 80,000 distinct CDR3 sequences, 16% of which are singletons, and approximately 2.9% rests with the top ten. What was sequenced was whole blood. The receptor source for this set is an adult who was a healthcare worker with PCR-confirmed SARS-CoV-2 infection or an uninfected control (not recorded which).

The chain has TRBV29-1 and TRBJ2-1; D is ambiguous. Germline loops: CDR1 SQVTM, CDR2 ANQGSEA. This CDR3 has 11 residues. V shed 6 bases and J shed 7 bases, with 10 bases lying between them. The CDR3 sequence: CSVDGWNEQFF. The DNA of the CDR3 is TGCAGCGTCGACGGCTGGAATGAGCAGTTCTTC.

This clonotype was detected many times. V gene TRBV27 combines with J gene TRBJ1-6; 7 bases agree with TRBD1. CDR3 size: 14 residues. The germline V gene has CDR1 MNHEY and CDR2 SMNVEV (reference sequence). Trimming at V came to 3 bases and at J to 10 bases, leaving 6 bases not matched to a gene. In nucleotides, the CDR3 is TGTGCCAGCAGTTTGCACAGGGGAGGATCACCCCTCCACTTT. This encodes CASSLHRGGSPLHF.

This clonotype has just a few counts. The chain recombines TRBV7-8 with TRBJ2-1, with D perhaps matching TRBD1 (5 bases). Trimming took 0 bases from V and 9 from J, leaving 12 bases between them. Germline CDR1 and CDR2: SGHVS and FQNEAQ. The CDR3 has 14 residues. The DNA for the CDR3 is TGTGCCAGCAGCTTAGCGTCTGGACAAGTTGAGCAGTTCTTC. Protein sequence: CASSLASGQVEQFF. Using reference TRBV7-8 and TRBJ2-1 for the parts outside the CDR3, the full variable domain is GAGVSQSPRYKVAKRGQDVALRCDPISGHVSLFWYQQALGQGPEFLTYFQNEAQLDKSGLPSDRFFAERPEGSVSTLKIQRTQQEDSAVYLCASSLASGQVEQFFGPGTRLTVL.

The J gene is TRBJ2-1, the V gene TRBV3-1; D gene uncertain. Trimming stripped 4 bases from V and 1 base from J, with 11 bases between. Germline CDR1 and CDR2: LGHDT and YNNKEL (reference sequence). The CDR3 extends over 15 amino acids. The CDR3 DNA reads as TGTGCCAGCAGCCTTTACAGATCGTCCTACAATGAGCAGTTCTTC. Translation gives CASSLYRSSYNEQFF.

The chain joins TRBV10-1 to TRBJ2-5; no reliable D call. V gave up 10 bases and J gave up 0 bases, with 9 bases separating them. The CDR3 has 12 amino acids. CDR1 and CDR2 (germline): WNHNN, SYGVQD (reference sequence). In nucleotides, the CDR3 is TGCGCCACGTGCCAGGACCAAGAGACCCAGTACTTC. Amino acids: CATCQDQETQYF.

The genes are TRBV6-5 and TRBJ2-3; D perhaps matches TRBD1 (6 bases). Germline CDR1 and CDR2: MNHEY and SVGAGI. The V and J ends lost 6 bases and 1 base respectively, with 14 bases between them. The CDR3 is 15 residues long. Here the CDR3 reads CASSPSRTGTDTQYF. DNA of the CDR3: TGTGCCAGCAGCCCTAGCCGGACAGGCACAGATACGCAGTATTTT.

This clonotype was observed a handful of times. The chain links TRBV4-1 to TRBJ1-1; 7 bases agree with TRBD1. This CDR3 comprises 13 residues. In germline, CDR1 is MGHRA, CDR2 YSYEKL. V dropped 4 bases and J dropped 7; count of bases not matched to a gene: 6. CDR3 coding DNA: TGCGCCAGCAGCCGGACTGGACAGGTTGAAGCTTTCTTT. Encoded protein: CASSRTGQVEAFF.

This clonotype was found a few times. The J gene is TRBJ2-5, the V gene TRBV6-5; TRBD2 matches at 14 bases. V lost 10 bases and J lost 5; bases outside the gene matches: 9. The CDR3 consists of 15 residues. Germline lookup yields CDR1 MNHEY and CDR2 SVGAGI. The CDR3 sequence is CATRLAGGSGETQYF. DNA for the CDR3: TGTGCCACCCGACTAGCGGGGGGGTCGGGGGAGACCCAGTACTTC.

This rearrangement joins TRBV6-5 to TRBJ1-1; D perhaps matches TRBD1 (5 bases). V lost 6 bases to trimming and J lost 3 bases, with 14 bases between them. The CDR3 consists of 14 residues. Germline V gene lookup returns CDR1 MNHEY and CDR2 SVGAGI. CDR3: CASRPGSGDTEAFF. In nucleotides, the CDR3 is TGTGCCAGCAGGCCAGGGTCGGGGGACACTGAAGCTTTCTTT.

V usage is TRBV29-1 and J usage is TRBJ1-1; D perhaps matches TRBD1 (5 bases). From germline, CDR1 is SQVTM and CDR2 ANQGSEA. V was cut by 3 bases and J by 2 bases, with 13 bases left in between. This CDR3 is built from 14 residues. CDR3 protein: CSVDNRTPNTEAFF. CDR3 in DNA: TGCAGCGTTGATAACCGGACACCCAACACTGAAGCTTTCTTT.

This clonotype was observed a handful of times. The J gene is TRBJ2-2, the V gene TRBV11-2; the D gene is possibly TRBD1 (6 bases). CDR1 SGHAT and CDR2 FQNNGV come from the germline V gene. V was cut by 7 bases and J by 0 bases, with 15 bases left in between. There are 16 residues in the CDR3. CDR3 protein: CASILGAQTNTGELFF. The CDR3 nucleotides are TGTGCCAGCATCCTGGGGGCGCAGACGAACACCGGGGAGCTGTTTTTT.

This chain connects TRBV6-5 to TRBJ1-2, with D unclear. V gave up 4 bases and J gave up 2 bases, with 11 bases separating them. The germline V gene has CDR1 MNHEY and CDR2 SVGAGI. The CDR3 contains 14 residues. The CDR3 coding sequence is TGTGCCAGCAGTTCCCAGGAGGCAAACTATGGCTACACCTTC. Residues: CASSSQEANYGYTF.

The DNA for the CDR3 is TGTGCCAGCAGCGAGGGACTAGCGGGGGGGCGCTATGAGCAGTTCTTC. It codes for CASSEGLAGGRYEQFF. The V gene is TRBV7-2, the J gene TRBJ2-1; 16 positions agree with TRBD2. Germline V CDR1 and CDR2: SGHTA, FQGNSA. Germline trimming cut 5 bases from V and 8 bases from J; bases unmatched to any gene: 6. The CDR3 covers 16 residues.

This clonotype was picked up many times. The rearrangement uses TRBV6-1 and TRBJ1-2; D is perhaps TRBD1 (5 bases). Germline V CDR1 and CDR2: MNHNS, SASEGT. This CDR3 is built from 19 residues. V was cut by 0 bases and J by 2 bases, with 22 bases left in between. The CDR3, as DNA: TGTGCCAGCAGTGAAGCGCGGGGGAAAAAACAACACGGGAACTATGGCTACACCTTC. Amino acids: CASSEARGKKQHGNYGYTF.

This clonotype was counted many times. This chain links TRBV7-8 with TRBJ2-2; no definite D call. V lost 2 bases, J lost 7 bases, and 11 bases lay in between. Germline-derived CDR1 and CDR2 are SGHVS and FQNEAQ. The CDR3 is 14 residues long. The CDR3 protein is CASSLQDKVGELFF. DNA for the CDR3: TGTGCCAGCAGCTTACAAGACAAGGTCGGGGAGCTGTTTTTT.

This clonotype was counted a single time. This rearrangement joins TRBV5-1 to TRBJ2-7; a possible D gene is TRBD2 (5 bases). Germline CDR1 reads SGHRS; CDR2 reads YFSETQ. Between the trimmed V and J ends, which lost 5 bases and 4 bases, there was a span of 13 bases. The CDR3 has 13 amino acids. CDR3 nucleotides: TGCGCCAGCAGGAGGGTTGGGATTTACGAGCAGTACTTC. Protein product: CASRRVGIYEQYF.

The V and J genes are TRBV2 and TRBJ1-2, with D tentatively TRBD1 (5 bases). Trimming left V 3 bases short and J 4 bases short, with 9 bases between. Germline lookup yields CDR1 SNHLY and CDR2 FYNNEI. The CDR3 spans 13 residues. CDR3 amino acids: CASSEQGRYGYTF. CDR3 nucleotides: TGTGCCAGCAGTGAGCAGGGCCGCTATGGCTACACCTTC.

This clonotype was found a few times. The V gene is TRBV7-8, the J gene TRBJ2-5; TRBD1 aligns across 7 bases. Trimming took 9 bases from V and 5 from J; bases not matched to a gene: 6. The CDR3 sequence is 12 residues long. Per the germline V gene, CDR1 is SGHVS and CDR2 is FQNEAQ. This chain's CDR3 is CASTRGLETQYF. As DNA, the CDR3 is TGTGCCAGTACAAGGGGGCTTGAGACCCAGTACTTC.

The CDR3 DNA reads TGTGCCAGCAGCCCAACAGGGACCTCTAGCACAGATACGCAGTATTTT. Amino acids: CASSPTGTSSTDTQYF. V and J are TRBV11-2 and TRBJ2-3; weak D call: TRBD1 (6 bases). There are 16 residues in the CDR3. Germline V CDR1 and CDR2: SGHAT, FQNNGV. V lost 5 bases to trimming and J lost 0 bases, with 15 bases between them.

This clonotype has just a few counts. This CDR3 reads CASSLIRLETRIRGELFF. In DNA form, the CDR3 reads TGCGCCAGCAGCCTGATACGACTTGAGACGCGTATACGGGGGGAGCTGTTTTTT. This sequence joins TRBV5-1 and TRBJ2-2, with no clear D. The V end lost 4 bases, the J end lost 8 bases, and 27 bases lay between the germline ends. The CDR3 covers 18 residues. In germline, CDR1 is SGHRS, CDR2 YFSETQ. Filled out from reference TRBV5-1 and TRBJ2-2, the complete variable domain reads KAGVTQTPRYLIKTRGQQVTLSCSPISGHRSVSWYQQTPGQGLQFLFEYFSETQRNKGNFPGRFSGRQFSNSRSEMNVSTLELGDSALYLCASSLIRLETRIRGELFFGEGSRLTVL.

The table lists this clonotype with a few counts. The rearrangement links TRBV4-1 to TRBJ2-1; 10 positions agree with TRBD2. CDR1 is MGHRA, CDR2 YSYEKL, per germline. With 0 bases clipped from V and 3 bases from J, the junction kept 8 bases outside the gene matches. This CDR3 is 18 amino acids long. The CDR3 is CASSQDTSGAFYYNEQFF. CDR3 coding DNA: TGCGCCAGCAGCCAAGATACTAGCGGGGCGTTTTACTACAATGAGCAGTTCTTC.